This paragraph reports one T cell receptor (beta chain). Its specificity is not known. Method: immunoSEQ multiplex PCR; TCRdb's copy keeps in-frame clones and lacks some. The sample lists more than 75,000 clones, approximately 90% occurring once. The CDR3 is 17 amino acids. The V end was cut by 5 bases, the J end by 0 bases, with 17 bases between. In germline, CDR1 is LNHDA, CDR2 SQIVND (reference sequence). The sample comes from a study of graft-versus-host responses after intestinal transplantation. Study overall: Tacrolimus and steroids were given for around three years to all recipients after anti-thymocyte globulin induction.

Study-level findings and limits: Those patients showing graft-donor T cell macrochimerism displayed high graft-versus-host to host-versus-graft clonal ratios in allografts. GvH clones detected in recipient marrow included some appearing first in ileum or blood. Early post-transplant HvG declines were associated with peak circulating GvH clone levels.

The clonotype originates from a human donor who was the organ donor for an intestinal transplant. The rearrangement uses TRBV19 and TRBJ1-5; no clear D. The specimen was unstimulated CD4+ T cells sorted from spleen or lymph node cells, collected before transplant. CDR3 coding DNA: TGTGCCAGTAGTTTACCCTCGGCAGGCTATAGCAATCAGCCCCAGCATTTT. This encodes CASSLPSAGYSNQPQHF.